This T cell receptor beta chain was retrieved from a study of naive and memory T cell subsets. Four PCR rounds used nested alpha and beta constant region primers plus the SP2 primer. TCRdb re-called the 5' RACE reads through MiXCR, storing one row per CDR3 protein. The sample consists of 30,000 or so distinct CDR3 sequences, roughly 17% of them appearing once. This clonotype was seen a few times. The V segment lost 6 bases and the J segment 4 bases; nucleotides outside the gene matches: 9. CDR3 length: 17 residues. Germline-derived CDR1 and CDR2 are MNHNY and SVGAGI (reference sequence). A UMI-containing oligonucleotide was joined by 3' ligation to the TCR cDNA template. Adult healthy volunteers gave 2.5 ml peripheral blood for whole-blood RNA. Unsorted total RNA, about 1 to 1000 ng, was DNase treated before reverse transcription.

The source is a female donor in good health. V usage is TRBV6-6 and J usage is TRBJ2-5; 15 bases fit TRBD2. The CDR3: CASSLRGLAGGPETQYF. CDR3 bases: TGTGCCAGCAGCCTAAGAGGACTAGCGGGGGGGCCAGAGACCCAGTACTTC.